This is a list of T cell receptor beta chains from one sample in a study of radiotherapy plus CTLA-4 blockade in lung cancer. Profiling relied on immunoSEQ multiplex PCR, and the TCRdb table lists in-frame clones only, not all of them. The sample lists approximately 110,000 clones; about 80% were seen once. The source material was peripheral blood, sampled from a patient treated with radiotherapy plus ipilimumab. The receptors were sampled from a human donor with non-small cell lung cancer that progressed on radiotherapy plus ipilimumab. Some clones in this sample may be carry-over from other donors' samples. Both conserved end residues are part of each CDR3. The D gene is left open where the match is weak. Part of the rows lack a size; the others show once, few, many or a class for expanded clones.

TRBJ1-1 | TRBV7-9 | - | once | TGTGCCAGCAATACTCAAGGGACGGGGACTGAAGCTTTCTTT | CASNTQGTGTEAFF
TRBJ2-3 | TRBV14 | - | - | TGTGCCAGCAGCCATGATCCAGATACGCAGTATTTT | CASSHDPDTQYF
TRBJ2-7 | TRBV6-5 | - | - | TGTGCCAGCAGTTACTCGAGGTCGTGGGAGCAGTACTTC | CASSYSRSWEQYF
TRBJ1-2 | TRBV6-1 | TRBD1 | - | TGTGCCAGCAGTGGGACAGGGGGCGTCTATGGCTACACCTTC | CASSGTGGVYGYTF
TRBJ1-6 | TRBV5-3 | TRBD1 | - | TGTGCCAGAAGCTTGGGGACAGGGATGAATTCACCCCTCCACTTT | CARSLGTGMNSPLHF
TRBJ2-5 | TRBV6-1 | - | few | TGTGCCAGCCGAAAGGACATAATCCAGGAGACCCAGTACTTC | CASRKDIIQETQYF
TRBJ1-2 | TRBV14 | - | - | TGTGCCAGCAGCCGCACCTACTATGGCTACACCTTC | CASSRTYYGYTF
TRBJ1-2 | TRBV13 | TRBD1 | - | TGTGCCAGCAGCTCCTTTATCGCGGGACAGGGGGCGTTTGGCTACACCTTC | CASSSFIAGQGAFGYTF
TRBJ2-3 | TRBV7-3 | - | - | TGTGCCAGCAGCCGGAGGGGCTCCTCCGCAGATACGCAGTATTTT | CASSRRGSSADTQYF
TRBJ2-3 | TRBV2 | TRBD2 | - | TGTGCCAGCATGGGCCTAGCGGGGGTGGTAGATACGCAGTATTTT | CASMGLAGVVDTQYF
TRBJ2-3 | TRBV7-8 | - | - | TGTGCCAGCGGCCGGATACCTTGGGCGGCAGATACGCAGTATTTT | CASGRIPWAADTQYF